The T cell receptor (beta chain) under discussion was sequenced for a study of identifying expanded T cells in peripheral blood. Assay: immunoSEQ multiplex PCR; the TCRdb copy retains only in-frame clones and omits some. The data hold about 82,000 clones, with 70% to 90% observed a single time. Trimming removed 2 bases at V and 8 bases at J, with 16 bases between. Germline assignment: CDR1 SGHRS and CDR2 YFSETQ. This CDR3 is 14 amino acids long. The table lists this clone with a count of one. Source material: blood. This TCR was recovered from a person aged 18 to 75 in good health. The chain couples TRBV5-1 to TRBJ1-2, with D hard to call. The chain's CDR3 is CASSFAGVPGGYTF. The CDR3 nucleotides are TGCGCCAGCAGCTTTGCCGGGGTCCCCGGGGGCTACACCTTC. Full variable domain (missing parts from reference TRBV5-1 and TRBJ1-2): KAGVTQTPRYLIKTRGQQVTLSCSPISGHRSVSWYQQTPGQGLQFLFEYFSETQRNKGNFPGRFSGRQFSNSRSEMNVSTLELGDSALYLCASSFAGVPGGYTFGSGTRLTVV.